The next 19 T cell receptor beta chains were all read from a single sample in a study of neurological immune-mediated disorders. From the 5' RACE reads, TCRdb called clonotypes with MiXCR, one entry per CDR3 protein. The sample has 40,000 to 50,000 distinct CDR3 sequences; around 2.5% are singletons. The sample consisted of PBMCs. These receptors all stem from a young man with multiple sclerosis.

This clonotype is labeled as medium-sized (0.01 to 0.1%). V and J are TRBV20-1 and TRBJ1-2; D is uncertain. Per the germline V gene, CDR1 is DFQATT and CDR2 is SNEGSKA (reference sequence). The V gene lost 0 bases and the J gene lost 7 bases, with 6 bases spanning the gap. The CDR3 length is 11 residues. This CDR3 is CSARDLGGYTF. CDR3 sequence (DNA): TGCAGTGCTAGAGATCTGGGTGGCTACACCTTC.

This clonotype was seen at least ten times. The chain couples TRBV27 to TRBJ2-7, with 7 bases matching TRBD2. The CDR3 totals 14 residues. CDR1 and CDR2 (germline): MNHEY, SMNVEV (reference sequence). V lost 1 base and J lost 6; bases outside the gene matches: 6. The CDR3 protein is CASSLWGGATEQYF. The CDR3 DNA follows: TGTGCCAGCAGTTTATGGGGAGGGGCTACCGAGCAGTACTTC.

This clonotype was recorded at least ten times. The chain has TRBV6-2 or TRBV6-3 and TRBJ2-3; the D is unclear. The V gene's germline CDR1 is MNHEY and CDR2 SVGEGT. V dropped 0 bases and J dropped 8 bases, with 9 bases sitting between them. This CDR3 has 13 amino acids. CDR3 DNA: TGTGCCAGCAGTTACTCGATGTCCAGTACGCAGTATTTT. It yields the protein CASSYSMSSTQYF.

As to this clonotype: This may arise from a read error, as a much more abundant clone is one base away. The chain joins TRBV12-3 or TRBV12-4 to TRBJ1-5; D is undetermined. V was trimmed by 4 bases and J by 12 bases, leaving 10 bases between them. This CDR3 region has 11 residues. The CDR3 nucleotides are TGTGCCAGCAGTTGGACGGGAAACCAGCATTTT. Its protein is CASSWTGNQHF.

This clonotype was counted many times. The chain uses TRBV7-9 and TRBJ1-1; a possible D gene is TRBD1 (6 bases). V lost 5 bases and J 8 bases, leaving 9 bases between the germline ends. Germline V gene data show CDR1 as SEHNR and CDR2 as FQNEAQ (reference sequence). CDR3 length equals 11 residues. The CDR3 DNA sequence: TGTGCCAGCAGCGTGGACAGAGAAGCTTTCTTT. Its translation is CASSVDREAFF.

The table lists this clonotype with many counts. The rearrangement uses TRBV6-5 and TRBJ2-1; possible D gene TRBD1, 6 bases. The germline gives CDR1 MNHEY, CDR2 SVGAGI. V lost 5 bases and J lost 0, with 14 bases in between. The length of the CDR3 is 16 residues. The CDR3 here is CASSKQGYSSYNEQFF. The CDR3 coding sequence is TGTGCCAGCAGTAAACAGGGCTACAGCTCCTACAATGAGCAGTTCTTC.

This clonotype came up many times. This rearrangement joins TRBV20-1 to TRBJ1-5, with TRBD1 identical over 9 bases. The CDR3 contains 13 residues. V was clipped by 4 bases and J by 5 bases; unmatched bases: 3. Germline CDR1 reads DFQATT; CDR2 reads SNEGSKA (reference sequence). As DNA, the CDR3 is TGCAGTGCTAACAGGGGGCAGGATCAGCCCCAGCATTTT. Its translation: CSANRGQDQPQHF.

At least ten counts were recorded for this clonotype. The genes are TRBV5-1 and TRBJ2-7; TRBD2 aligns across 9 bases. With 0 bases clipped from V and 4 bases from J, the junction kept 5 bases outside the gene matches. This CDR3 region has 15 residues. CDR1 is SGHRS, CDR2 YFSETQ, per germline. The CDR3 here is CASSLVGSGGYEQYF. The CDR3 DNA follows: TGCGCCAGCAGCTTGGTAGGTAGCGGGGGTTACGAGCAGTACTTC.

This clonotype showed up many times. CDR3 in amino acids: CASSLPSGSNEQFF. The CDR3 DNA sequence: TGCGCCAGCAGCTTGCCTAGCGGGAGTAATGAGCAGTTCTTC. This sequence joins TRBV5-1 and TRBJ2-1; 10 bases map to TRBD2. Germline CDR1 reads SGHRS; CDR2 reads YFSETQ. This CDR3 is 14 amino acids long. V lost 1 base and J lost 7; bases outside the gene matches: 2.

Many counts were recorded for this clonotype. V gene TRBV20-1 combines with J gene TRBJ1-1; the D gene is possibly TRBD1 (5 bases). This CDR3 has 12 amino acids. The V gene lost 3 bases and the J gene lost 5 bases, with 10 bases spanning the gap. The germline gives CDR1 DFQATT, CDR2 SNEGSKA (reference sequence). The CDR3 DNA follows: TGCAGTGCTAGGGGGGGTGAGACTGAAGCTTTCTTT. Encoded protein: CSARGGETEAFF.

The J gene is TRBJ2-5, the V gene TRBV18; TRBD1 matches at 8 bases. Germline CDR1 KGHSH, CDR2 LQKENI. With V trimmed by 2 bases and J by 4 bases, 3 bases remained unmatched. There are 14 residues in the CDR3. As DNA, the CDR3 is TGTGCCAGCTCACCATCCGGACAGGGAGAGACCCAGTACTTC. Translation gives CASSPSGQGETQYF.

The chain carries TRBV20-1 and TRBJ2-1; 7 nucleotides line up with TRBD2. V shed 5 bases, J shed 3 bases, and the junction held 7 bases outside the gene matches. From germline, CDR1 is DFQATT and CDR2 SNEGSKA (reference sequence). The CDR3 runs 14 residues. This CDR3 reads CSAPSGTFYNEQFF. DNA of the CDR3: TGCAGTGCTCCGAGCGGGACCTTCTACAATGAGCAGTTCTTC.

The sample holds a few counts of this clonotype. This rearrangement joins TRBV6-6 to TRBJ2-2; D is ambiguous. The germline V gene encodes CDR1 MNHNY and CDR2 SVGAGI (reference sequence). Deletions cut 8 bases from V and 2 bases from J, with 6 bases between. The CDR3 spans 12 residues. The CDR3, as DNA: TGTGCCAGCTGGGCAAACACCGGGGAGCTGTTTTTT. It yields the protein CASWANTGELFF.

V usage is TRBV7-3 and J usage is TRBJ2-7; 8 nucleotides align to TRBD2. The trim removed 8 bases at V and 1 base at J, leaving 10 bases unmatched. CDR1 and CDR2 from the germline V gene are SGHTA and FQGTGA. This CDR3 contains 15 residues. The CDR3 DNA is TGTGCCAGCGCACCCCGGGAGGGCCCATCCTACGAGCAGTACTTC. Translated, it gives CASAPREGPSYEQYF. The whole variable domain, filled in from reference TRBV7-3 and TRBJ2-7, reads GAGVSQTPSNKVTEKGKYVELRCDPISGHTALYWYRQSLGQGPEFLIYFQGTGAADDSGLPNDRFFAVRPEGSVSTLKIQRTERGDSAVYLCASAPREGPSYEQYFGPGTRLTVT.

This clonotype came up many times. This chain joins TRBV5-1 and TRBJ1-1, with 8 bases that match TRBD1. The trim removed 4 bases at V and 0 bases at J, leaving 8 bases unmatched. This CDR3 region has 16 residues. Germline V lookup: CDR1 SGHRS, CDR2 YFSETQ. CDR3 DNA sequence: TGCGCCAGCAGCCGGGGGACAGGTTCCATGAACACTGAAGCTTTCTTT. It is translated as CASSRGTGSMNTEAFF. Variable domain in full (rest from reference TRBV5-1 and TRBJ1-1): KAGVTQTPRYLIKTRGQQVTLSCSPISGHRSVSWYQQTPGQGLQFLFEYFSETQRNKGNFPGRFSGRQFSNSRSEMNVSTLELGDSALYLCASSRGTGSMNTEAFFGQGTRLTVV.

This clonotype was seen ten or more times. The CDR3 DNA sequence: TGCAGTGCTAAGACAGGGGCGACCTACAATGAGCAGTTCTTC. The encoded protein is CSAKTGATYNEQFF. This chain joins TRBV20-1 and TRBJ2-1; TRBD1 aligns across 8 bases. From germline, CDR1 is DFQATT and CDR2 SNEGSKA (reference sequence). The CDR3 has 14 amino acids. After removal of 4 bases from V and 2 bases from J, the junction contained 4 bases not matched to a gene.

This clonotype was observed at least ten times. The gene calls are TRBV27 and TRBJ2-2, with 16 bases aligning to TRBD2. CDR3 length: 14 amino acids. CDR1 and CDR2 from the germline V gene are MNHEY and SMNVEV (reference sequence). The V and J ends lost 9 bases and 9 bases, in that order; junction bases with no gene match: 4. DNA for the CDR3: TGTGCCAGTTGGGGACTAGCGGGGGGGCGGGAGCTGTTTTTT. This encodes CASWGLAGGRELFF.

This clonotype has at least ten counts. One end of the junction does not line up with germline, which may come from a read error. The rearrangement joins TRBV6-2 or TRBV6-3 to TRBJ1-6; no firm D call. Germline V lookup: CDR1 MNHEY, CDR2 SVGEGT. CDR3 length: 16 residues. The CDR3 DNA is TGTGCCAGCAGTTACTCTCCCATCTCCTATAATTCACCCCTCAACTTT. Protein product: CASSYSPISYNSPLNF.

Ten or more counts support this clonotype. The gene calls are TRBV20-1 and TRBJ2-1; D not certain. This CDR3 contains 17 residues. Germline CDR1 DFQATT, CDR2 SNEGSKA (reference sequence). The germline V and J ends were trimmed by 0 bases and 5 bases, with 20 bases remaining between them. The CDR3 loop reads CSARDGGPTGPDNEQFF. The DNA of the CDR3 is TGCAGTGCTAGAGATGGTGGACCGACTGGTCCTGACAATGAGCAGTTCTTC.